The clone carrying this T cell receptor beta chain was detected ten times or more. Its antigen is as yet unknown. This specimen comes from a study of blood T cells in healthy people across ages. Each donor supplied 7.5 to 10 milliliters of peripheral blood. Study conclusions and caveats: Possibly confounding the expanded clonotype changes was the fact that donor CMV status was unknown.

With a J-beta primer mix and a sample-barcoded 5' primer, a second PCR ran about 7 to 11 cycles. A single record per CDR3 protein comes from TCRdb applying MiXCR to the 5' RACE reads. The table has some 1.5 million distinct CDR3 sequences, roughly 27% seen once. The CDR3 spans 15 residues. After removal of 0 bases from V and 3 bases from J, the junction contained 3 bases not matched to a gene. Germline V lookup: CDR1 SGHNT, CDR2 YYREEE (reference sequence). The sequenced material came from blood. The receptor's source is a woman younger than 45 in good health. The V gene is TRBV5-4, the J gene TRBJ2-7; 10 bases agree with TRBD1. CDR3 residues: CASSLEGDRGYEQYF. In DNA form, the CDR3 reads TGTGCCAGCAGCTTGGAAGGGGACAGGGGCTACGAGCAGTACTTC. The whole variable domain, remainder taken from reference TRBV5-4 and TRBJ2-7, is ETGVTQSPTHLIKTRGQQVTLRCSSQSGHNTVSWYQQALGQGPQFIFQYYREEENGRGNFPPRFSGLQFPNYSSELNVNALELDDSALYLCASSLEGDRGYEQYFGPGTRLTVT.